This note documents a single TCR beta chain sequence. The data are from a study of blood T cell repertoires in COVID-19. About the research overall: From the United States, Italy and Spain came samples of acute and convalescent COVID-19.

Germline CDR1 reads SEHNR; CDR2 reads FQNEAQ (reference sequence). With 3 bases clipped from V and 1 base from J, the junction kept 8 bases outside the gene matches. The CDR3 loop spans 17 amino acids. Per the original methods: Estimation of nucleated cell counts was performed using reference gene primer amplification. Assay: immunoSEQ multiplex PCR; the TCRdb copy retains only in-frame clones and omits some. The DNA was the basis for D and trimming; V, J and clone size are from that table. The table records over 100,000 clones, 60% to 75% of them present only once. The receptor was isolated from a woman in her 70s with acute or convalescent COVID-19. This chain connects TRBV7-9 to TRBJ2-4, with 8 nucleotides matching TRBD2. Sequencing was done on a sample of peripheral blood. The DNA of the CDR3 is TGTGCCAGCAGCTTGGGACTAGATAGGGGGGCCAAAAACATTCAGTACTTC. It specifies CASSLGLDRGAKNIQYF.